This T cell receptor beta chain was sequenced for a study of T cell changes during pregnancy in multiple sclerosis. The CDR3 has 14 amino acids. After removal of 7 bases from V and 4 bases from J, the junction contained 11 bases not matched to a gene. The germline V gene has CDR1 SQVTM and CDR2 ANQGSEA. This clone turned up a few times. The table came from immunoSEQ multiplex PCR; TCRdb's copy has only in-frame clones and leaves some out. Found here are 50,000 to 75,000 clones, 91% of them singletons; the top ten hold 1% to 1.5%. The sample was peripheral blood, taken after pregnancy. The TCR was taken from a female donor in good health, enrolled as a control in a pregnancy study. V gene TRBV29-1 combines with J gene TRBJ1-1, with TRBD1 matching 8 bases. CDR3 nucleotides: TGCAGCGCCCACCGGACAGGGAAGGGCACTGAAGCTTTCTTT. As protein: CSAHRTGKGTEAFF.